Described below is a single TCR beta chain sequence and its context. The clone's antigen remains unknown. Base-call qualities are not available, and no considerably larger clone is one nucleotide away. Participants were included only if at least one PBMC sample before ART initiation and at least two post-ART samples were available. All participants with HIV were treated in the United States of America. Before DNA extraction, cryopreserved samples of roughly 0.95-10 million PBMC were thawed and washed. At the time of the earliest PBMC sample, participants with HIV were aged between roughly 20 and 60 years. PBMC samples were contributed by each participant from 1-4 timepoints before ART initiation and 2-8 timepoints after ART initiation, with a median of 7 samples. Serial HIV viral load, CD4+ T-cell count, ART history and demographic data were obtained for every participant. Genomic DNA was extracted from unsorted PBMC with a Qiagen kit on a QIAcube, processed in batches of 12 samples.

Sequencing of the TRB variable region was done with the immunoSEQ hsTCRB v3.0 assay at survey level resolution. The target sequencing depth for TRB was 40,000-50,000 T-cell genomes per sample. TRB libraries were pooled and sequenced on an Illumina MiSeq using a v3 150-cycle kit. Regarding the original processing steps: Analysis of repertoires was carried out in R inside a reproducible Nextflow workflow spanning QC, data transformation and analysis. LymphoSeq2, an R package for AIRR-Seq data exploration, was used to implement custom analyses. A few samples that yielded fewer than 5000 total TRB sequences were excluded, so that approximately 200 HIV repertoires were analyzed. Among the roughly 190 retained HIV repertoires, approximately 59 were collected before ART initiation and roughly 130 after ART initiation. Each repertoire was downsampled to 5000 TRB nucleotide sequences, and summary statistics were averaged across 100 downsampling iterations. Only TRB sequences with CDR3 regions of at least seven amino acids were retained for analysis. Diversity was measured with a Shannon entropy-derived clonality score and the Gini coefficient. In the repertoire networks, any two of the top 5000 CDR3 amino acid sequences were connected whenever the two sequences differed by an edit distance of one. GLIPH2 predicted antigen specificity groups and MHC restriction for TRB CDR3 amino acid sequences. CDR3 amino acid sequences were matched against VDJdb and McPAS-TCR to flag known CMV, EBV, HIV or tissue antigen associations. Pre-ART, post-ART and control groups were compared with Wilcoxon signed-rank tests and Holm-Bonferroni correction. TCRdb retrieved this table from immuneACCESS and kept in-frame rearrangements only. Not all clones are present; in checked studies, unresolved V genes account for under half, and no reason is known for the remainder. D and trimming come from the DNA, and the V and J calls and clone size come from that table. The sample table records about 39,000 clones; 70% to 90% of these occur just once. The biggest ten clones account for less than 4.5% of the sample.

This sample was taken from a study of long-term antiretroviral therapy in people with HIV (dated by TCRdb to 2021 to 2024). The study in broad terms: The earliest samples were collected approximately a decade before the 2015 WHO recommendation for immediate ART, a period when ART was typically delayed until CD4 counts fell. A retrospective serial study tested whether changes in peripheral blood TRB repertoire composition and diversity were associated with ART initiation and durable HIV suppression. The cohort contributed over 150 cryopreserved PBMC samples from 30 adults with confirmed HIV infection, collected serially over a mean of approximately 6 years (range 1-12). Among the 25 to 30 participants with HIV, ten to twelve were female. No cross-contamination during QIAcube processing was shown when test extractions of a monoclonal T-cell line were performed alongside a few dozen polyclonal samples.

Study-level results and caveats: Inferences about post-ART repertoire changes were limited because no data were available on ART adherence, viral resistance or therapy changes. Starting ART was linked to a significant rise in TRB diversity, yet even with long-term ART the diversity remained significantly lower than in transplant donor controls. Unsorted PBMC were profiled instead of sorted CD4+ and CD8+ T cells because pre-ART samples had limited cell numbers. Expanded TRB clones identified before ART initiation dominated the repertoire at all time points, although this dominance fluctuated and declined in many PLHIV after ART. Compared with controls, HIV repertoires had narrower CDR3 length ranges, and the network structure pointed to an antigen-experienced repertoire that shifted only slightly toward naive after ART. Because PBMC availability was limited, only the TCR beta chain was sequenced, with no alpha chain pairing. The samples span the years 2004 to 2017, and the ART regimens used may be less effective than current regimens.

From the cysteine up to the phenylalanine, the CDR3 has a length of 18 residues. Only the CDR3 part of the read is kept: 54 bases, read in frame from the first base. V trim: 0 bases; J trim: 0 bases; unmatched bases: 5. CDR1 and CDR2 are read off the germline V gene as LGHNA and YSLEER. The clonotype was recovered from a woman in her 50s with HIV. This specimen was unsorted PBMCs, taken 1.2 years after starting antiretroviral therapy. Recombination connected TRBV4-3 to TRBJ2-4; 10 bases in the junction line up with TRBD2. The CDR3 protein: CASSQDQRGGLAKNIQYF. The sequenced DNA: TGCGCCAGCAGCCAAGACCAGCGGGGGGGTCTAGCCAAAAACATTCAGTACTTC.